A single sample is the source of the 18 T cell receptor beta chains below, sequenced in a study of blood T cell repertoires in COVID-19. Assay: immunoSEQ multiplex PCR; the TCRdb copy retains only in-frame clones and omits some. The data show some 99,000 clones, approximately 80% seen once. The sample was peripheral blood. The receptors originated from an elderly woman with active or convalescent COVID-19.

The chain is built from TRBV3-1 (or the pseudogene TRBV3-2) and TRBJ1-3; D is ambiguous. From germline, CDR1 is LGHDT and CDR2 YNNKEL (reference sequence). V was cut by 3 bases and J by 3 bases, with 6 bases left in between. This CDR3 is built from 13 residues. The CDR3 DNA sequence: TGTGCCAGCAGCCAGCTCGGTGGAAACACCATATATTTT. This sequence encodes CASSQLGGNTIYF.

V and J are TRBV19 and TRBJ1-2; D ambiguous. This CDR3 spans 15 amino acids. The V end lost 1 base, the J end lost 0 bases, and 9 bases lay between the germline ends. The germline V gene encodes CDR1 LNHDA and CDR2 SQIVND (reference sequence). In DNA form, the CDR3 reads TGTGCCAGTAGTATAGTTTACACTACTAACTATGGCTACACCTTC. Its translation: CASSIVYTTNYGYTF.

The chain combines TRBV27 with TRBJ1-1, with D possibly TRBD1 on 6 matching bases. V lost 4 bases to trimming and J lost 3 bases, with 15 bases between them. CDR3 length equals 15 residues. Germline-derived CDR1 and CDR2 are MNHEY and SMNVEV (reference sequence). The CDR3 bases are TGTGCCAGCAGTTCGCGAGGGGGGGGCCACACTGAAGCTTTCTTT. This codes for CASSSRGGGHTEAFF.

The CDR3 is CASSPYRTGGEYF. The CDR3 DNA reads TGTGCCAGCAGCCCCTACAGGACAGGGGGGGAGTATTTT. This rearrangement joins TRBV3-1 (or the pseudogene TRBV3-2) to TRBJ2-3; TRBD1 matches at 10 bases. CDR1 is LGHDT, CDR2 YNNKEL, per germline (reference sequence). There are 13 residues in the CDR3. Trimming at V came to 4 bases and at J to 13 bases, leaving 8 bases not matched to a gene.

The chain carries TRBV19 and TRBJ2-5; 8 positions match TRBD1. V was pared by 2 bases and J by 5 bases, with 4 bases of the junction left unmatched. The germline V gene has CDR1 LNHDA and CDR2 SQIVND (reference sequence). The CDR3 length is 14 residues. CDR3 sequence: CASSITTGDETQYF. CDR3 in DNA: TGTGCCAGTAGTATAACGACAGGGGATGAGACCCAGTACTTC.

The chain recombines TRBV27 with TRBJ2-1, with TRBD2 matching over 15 bases. The CDR3 length is 18 residues. The V gene's germline CDR1 is MNHEY and CDR2 SMNVEV (reference sequence). J lost 9 bases, V lost 5 bases, and 14 bases had no gene match. This CDR3 is CASSPRTSGRAQLSEQFF. In DNA, the CDR3 is TGTGCCAGCAGTCCTCGGACTAGCGGGAGGGCCCAATTATCTGAGCAGTTCTTC.

V and J are TRBV5-1 and TRBJ2-1; 9 nucleotides align to TRBD1. The trim removed 4 bases at V and 2 bases at J, leaving 10 bases unmatched. CDR1 and CDR2 (germline): SGHRS, YFSETQ. The CDR3 is 17 residues long. CDR3 sequence (DNA): TGCGCCAGCAGCCCAAACTCCCGGGACAGGGCCTACAATGAGCAGTTCTTC. Protein sequence: CASSPNSRDRAYNEQFF.

The chain employs TRBV29-1 and TRBJ1-2; perhaps TRBD1 as D (5 bases). The CDR3 has 13 amino acids. Germline values: CDR1 SQVTM, CDR2 ANQGSEA. Trimming stripped 1 base from V and 2 bases from J, with 8 bases between. CDR3 residues: CSVEAPGNYGYTF. The CDR3 DNA sequence: TGCAGCGTTGAAGCCCCAGGGAACTATGGCTACACCTTC.

V usage is TRBV6-1 and J usage is TRBJ1-1; no clear D gene. Trimming stripped 1 base from V and 7 bases from J, with 10 bases between. CDR3 length: 13 residues. In germline, CDR1 is MNHNS, CDR2 SASEGT. CDR3 DNA: TGTGCCAGCAGTGAAGAGCGACGGGGTGAAGCTTTCTTT. It yields the protein CASSEERRGEAFF.

The chain couples TRBV19 to TRBJ2-3; 10 bases line up with TRBD2. CDR1 is LNHDA and CDR2 is SQIVND in the germline V gene (reference sequence). V lost 2 bases and J lost 7; bases outside the gene matches: 6. The CDR3 is 15 residues long. The CDR3 bases are TGTGCCAGTAGTATACCGGGACTAGCGATACATACGCAGTATTTT. This gives the protein CASSIPGLAIHTQYF. The full variable domain, with the rest looked up from reference TRBV19 and TRBJ2-3, is DGGITQSPKYLFRKEGQNVTLSCEQNLNHDAMYWYRQDPGQGLRLIYYSQIVNDFQKGDIAEGYSVSREKKESFPLTVTSAQKNPTAFYLCASSIPGLAIHTQYFGPGTRLTVL.

The rearrangement uses TRBV5-1 and TRBJ1-6; TRBD1 is a possible D gene (5 bases). V was trimmed by 6 bases and J by 6 bases, leaving 16 bases between them. The length of the CDR3 is 15 residues. CDR1 SGHRS and CDR2 YFSETQ come from the germline V gene. CDR3 sequence (DNA): TGCGCCAGCAACCCAGGGAAACTCGCTAATTCACCCCTCCACTTT. Translation gives CASNPGKLANSPLHF.

The rearrangement uses TRBV9 and TRBJ1-3, with D hard to call. Trimming left V 3 bases short and J 3 bases short, with 10 bases between. The CDR3 covers 14 residues. Looked up from germline, CDR1 is SGDLS and CDR2 is YYNGEE. The CDR3 sequence is CASSADIFGNTIYF. The CDR3 nucleotides read TGTGCCAGCAGCGCAGATATCTTTGGAAACACCATATATTTT.

V usage is TRBV3-1 (or the pseudogene TRBV3-2) and J usage is TRBJ1-3; D remains unclear. CDR1 and CDR2 (germline): LGHDT, YNNKEL (reference sequence). This CDR3 has 15 residues. Deletions cut 1 base from V and 5 bases from J, with 12 bases between. The chain's CDR3 is CASSQGRTERNTIYF. CDR3 bases: TGTGCCAGCAGCCAAGGGAGGACGGAGAGAAACACCATATATTTT.

V gene TRBV28 combines with J gene TRBJ2-7; D is possibly TRBD1 (5 bases). Germline V gives CDR1 MDHEN, CDR2 SYDVKM. The CDR3 has 14 amino acids. With 2 bases removed from V and 0 bases from J, the gap between germline ends came to 8 bases. CDR3 sequence: CASSLRQISYEQYF. The CDR3 DNA sequence: TGTGCCAGCAGTTTACGACAGATCTCCTACGAGCAGTACTTC.

This rearrangement joins TRBV9 to TRBJ2-2, with TRBD2 identical over 11 bases. CDR1 SGDLS and CDR2 YYNGEE come from the germline V gene. J lost 5 bases, V lost 3 bases, and 6 bases had no gene match. This CDR3 region has 16 residues. The CDR3 region has the DNA TGTGCCAGCAGCGCCACTAGCGGGAGTCGGACCGGGGAGCTGTTTTTT. Protein product: CASSATSGSRTGELFF. Full variable domain (rest looked up from reference TRBV9 and TRBJ2-2): DSGVTQTPKHLITATGQRVTLRCSPRSGDLSVYWYQQSLDQGLQFLIQYYNGEERAKGNILERFSAQQFPDLHSELNLSSLELGDSALYFCASSATSGSRTGELFFGEGSRLTVL.

The chain is built from TRBV24-1 and TRBJ2-1; maybe TRBD1 (6 bases). V lost 5 bases and J 0 bases, leaving 10 bases between the germline ends. Germline V gives CDR1 KGHDR, CDR2 SFDVKD. The CDR3 runs to 15 residues. The CDR3 protein is CATSGGTYSYNEQFF. The CDR3 DNA reads as TGTGCCACCAGTGGTGGGACATACTCCTACAATGAGCAGTTCTTC.

The rearrangement joins TRBV11-2 to TRBJ2-2; the match to TRBD1 covers 11 bases. The CDR3 is made up of 16 amino acids. Germline V gene sequence: CDR1 SGHAT, CDR2 FQNNGV. With V trimmed by 6 bases and J by 5 bases, 8 bases remained unmatched. The CDR3: CASRPPGQGATGELFF. The CDR3 DNA follows: TGTGCCAGCAGGCCGCCCGGACAGGGGGCAACCGGGGAGCTGTTTTTT.

This clone occurred a few times. This chain uses TRBV6-2 or TRBV6-3 with TRBJ2-7; D is perhaps TRBD2 (5 bases). The CDR3 is made up of 16 amino acids. V gave up 2 bases and J gave up 7 bases, with 21 bases separating them. Germline CDR1 reads MNHEY; CDR2 reads SVGEGT. CDR3 sequence reads: CASSYRGRSDLREQYF. The CDR3 DNA reads TGTGCCAGCAGTTACCGGGGTCGGTCCGACTTGCGGGAGCAGTACTTC.